This entry lists 10 T cell receptor beta chains sequenced from one sample in a study of blood T cell repertoires in COVID-19. TCRdb's copy holds only in-frame clones and misses some; the assay was immunoSEQ multiplex PCR. The repertoire holds about 270,000 clones, with around 82% as singletons. Specimen: peripheral blood. The receptors originated from a woman aged 50 to 65 who had recovered from COVID-19.

V is TRBV7-2 and J is TRBJ2-1; 10 nucleotides agree with TRBD2. The V gene end was trimmed by 5 bases and the J gene end by 6 bases; junction bases not matched to a gene: 7. This CDR3 has 15 amino acids. Germline CDR1 and CDR2: SGHTA and FQGNSA. The CDR3 DNA reads as TGTGCCAGCAGCCCGAGCGGGGGGGGCCCCAATGAGCAGTTCTTC. Protein: CASSPSGGGPNEQFF.

The chain couples TRBV5-7 to TRBJ2-5, with 10 bases fitting TRBD2. TRBV5-7 is an ORF; its function is uncertain. V was pared by 3 bases and J by 2 bases, with 13 bases of the junction left unmatched. The CDR3 sequence is 18 residues long. CDR3 residues: CASSSWPPGLARQETQYF. The CDR3, as DNA: TGTGCCAGCAGCTCCTGGCCTCCGGGACTAGCGCGACAAGAGACCCAGTACTTC.

V usage is TRBV2 and J usage is TRBJ2-3; 11 positions agree with TRBD2. This CDR3 is built from 13 residues. The J segment lost 12 bases and the V segment lost 4 bases, leaving 6 bases of the junction unmatched. Germline CDR1 reads SNHLY; CDR2 reads FYNNEI. The CDR3 protein is CASSGISGGAQYF. The CDR3 DNA reads as TGTGCCAGCAGTGGGATTAGCGGGGGGGCCCAGTATTTT.

The gene calls are TRBV20-1 and TRBJ1-6; D is uncertain. The V gene lost 3 bases and the J gene lost 7 bases, with 10 bases spanning the gap. The CDR3 sequence is 13 residues long. CDR1 and CDR2 (germline): DFQATT, SNEGSKA (reference sequence). As DNA, the CDR3 is TGCAGTGCTAGTGGGCCTTTGAATTCACCCCTCCACTTT. It specifies CSASGPLNSPLHF.

This chain connects TRBV18 to TRBJ2-7; TRBD2 aligns across 8 bases. V lost 5 bases and J lost 2; bases outside the gene matches: 8. The CDR3 covers 15 residues. In germline, CDR1 is KGHSH, CDR2 LQKENI. The CDR3 nucleotides read TGTGCCAGCTCAGAACAACTAGCGGTGACCTACGAGCAGTACTTC. As protein: CASSEQLAVTYEQYF.

The gene calls are TRBV6-5 and TRBJ1-2, with D perhaps matching TRBD1 (5 bases). V was trimmed by 4 bases and J by 7 bases, leaving 13 bases between them. This CDR3 has 13 residues. The V gene's germline CDR1 is MNHEY and CDR2 SVGAGI. CDR3 loop: CASSSTGPSGYTF. CDR3 DNA: TGTGCCAGCAGTTCCACAGGCCCCTCTGGCTACACCTTC.

J is TRBJ2-5 and V is TRBV27, with TRBD2 matching over 10 bases. The CDR3 covers 16 residues. Germline V gives CDR1 MNHEY, CDR2 SMNVEV (reference sequence). The ends lost 0 bases at V and 4 bases at J; junction bases unmatched: 5. This CDR3 reads CASSLSLAGVGETQYF. Here the CDR3 DNA reads TGTGCCAGCAGTTTATCTCTAGCGGGGGTTGGAGAGACCCAGTACTTC.

The CDR3, as DNA: TGCGCCAGCAGCGTGACAGGTATAAGCTCTGGAAACACCATATATTTT. Translating gives CASSVTGISSGNTIYF. This chain connects TRBV5-1 to TRBJ1-3; D may be TRBD1 (6 bases). Trimming pared 4 bases from V and 0 bases from J, leaving 14 bases between. This CDR3 region has 16 residues. Germline V gene data show CDR1 as SGHRS and CDR2 as YFSETQ.

The gene calls are TRBV7-8 and TRBJ2-1; possible D gene TRBD1, 6 bases. Looked up from germline, CDR1 is SGHVS and CDR2 is FQNEAQ. V shed 5 bases and J shed 8 bases, with 25 bases lying between them. This CDR3 spans 17 amino acids. The CDR3 bases are TGTGCCAGCAGCGGCCGTGTGGGACAAGGTCAGTTCTATGAGCAGTTCTTC. Amino acid sequence: CASSGRVGQGQFYEQFF.

The CDR3 DNA is TGCGCCAGCAGCCAAGATGTAGCGGGGGCCTTCCGCAATGAGCAGTTCTTC. Residues: CASSQDVAGAFRNEQFF. The chain employs TRBV4-3 and TRBJ2-1; 9 bases line up with TRBD2. The CDR3 is 17 amino acids. Germline V gene sequence: CDR1 LGHNA, CDR2 YSLEER. With V trimmed by 0 bases and J by 6 bases, 9 bases remained unmatched.